The clone carrying this T cell receptor (beta chain) was recorded many times. Its specificity is not known. The sample comes from a study of Graves' ophthalmopathy and Graves' hyperthyroidism. Study-wide findings and caveats: Most expanded clonotypes in thyroid above 0.001 frequency also showed up in blood.

The CDR3 spans 19 residues. Germline V lookup: CDR1 MNHEY, CDR2 SVGEGT. After removal of 2 bases from V and 0 bases from J, the junction contained 12 bases not matched to a gene. The authors amplified TCR beta CDR3 regions from RNA transcripts. First-round RT-PCR relied on HTBI primers, and a second-round multiplex PCR came next. A single record per CDR3 protein comes from TCRdb applying MiXCR to the multiplex PCR reads. The sample holds 350,000 to 450,000 distinct CDR3 sequences, around 21% seen once. Material: peripheral blood. The chain couples TRBV6-2 or TRBV6-3 to TRBJ1-5; 8 bases align to TRBD1. The sequence was obtained from a young woman with stable Graves' hyperthyroidism. The CDR3 region has the DNA TGTGCCAGCAGTTACGGCTTCCGTGGCGGGACAGGTAGCAATCAGCCCCAGCATTTT. This translates into CASSYGFRGGTGSNQPQHF.